Included here is one T cell receptor beta chain sequence, with context. Antigen specificity is unknown. This sample is drawn from a study of cytomegalovirus exposure and HLA in healthy donors. Study overall: Genotyping showed approximately 81% of over 350 donors falling in the Caucasian-associated ancestry cluster.

Vbeta (60) and Jbeta (13) primers were used in the PCR. The table came from immunoSEQ multiplex PCR; TCRdb's copy has only in-frame clones and leaves some out. The sample has 90,000 to 150,000 clones, roughly 65% seen once. Study outcomes and limitations: Per published accounts, TCR beta sequences correctly predicted the HLA-A and HLA-B alleles of most subjects. Later on, an analysis found that several of the most significant clusters appeared to be linked to common viral pathogens, which included parvovirus B19.

This sequence was found in a man in his forties or fifties in good health and CMV-seropositive. The sample was PBMCs.

CDR3 in DNA: TGTGCCAGCAGTGTGTTAATCCAGGGGGCAGGAGAAAAACTGTTTTTT. It specifies CASSVLIQGAGEKLFF. The V and J genes are TRBV6-1 and TRBJ1-4, with 8 bases identical to TRBD1. CDR3 size: 16 residues. CDR1 and CDR2 (germline): MNHNS, SASEGT. With 4 bases clipped from V and 8 bases from J, the junction kept 12 bases outside the gene matches.